This T cell receptor (beta chain) was observed in a study of blood T cell repertoires in COVID-19. Whole-study context: Acute and convalescent COVID-19 specimens originated in the United States, Italy and Spain. T cells, B-cell-depleted T cells, or PBMCs supplied cDNA or gDNA.

The CDR3 consists of 13 residues. V dropped 2 bases and J dropped 6 bases, with 8 bases sitting between them. Germline lookup yields CDR1 LGHDT and CDR2 YNNKEL (reference sequence). Original processing notes: Reference gene primer amplification in the assay estimated nucleated cell counts. Data came from immunoSEQ multiplex PCR; TCRdb stores just in-frame clones and leaves some out. For V, J and clone size, that table is used; D and trimming come from the DNA. This repertoire shows about 39,000 clones, 87% found once; its top ten account for 24%. The TCR sequence derives from a man aged 50-60 years with active or convalescent COVID-19. Sequenced material: peripheral blood. The chain uses TRBV3-1 (or the pseudogene TRBV3-2) and TRBJ2-1, with a weak D call TRBD2 (5 bases). Written as DNA, the CDR3 is TGTGCCAGCAGCCAACTAGCAGTCAATGAGCAGTTCTTC. Encoded protein: CASSQLAVNEQFF.